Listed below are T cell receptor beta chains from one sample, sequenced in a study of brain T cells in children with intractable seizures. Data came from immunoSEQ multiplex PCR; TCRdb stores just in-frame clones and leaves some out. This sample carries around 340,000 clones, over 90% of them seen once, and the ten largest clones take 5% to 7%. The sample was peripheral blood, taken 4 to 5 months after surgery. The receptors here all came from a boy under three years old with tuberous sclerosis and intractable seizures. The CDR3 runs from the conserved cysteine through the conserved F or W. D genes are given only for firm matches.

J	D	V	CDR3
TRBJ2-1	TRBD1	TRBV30	CAWSAEGQNNEQFF
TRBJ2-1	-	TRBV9	CASSVVRGLTDEQFF
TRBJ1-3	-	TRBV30	CAWSVRTAGSGNTIYF
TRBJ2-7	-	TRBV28	CASISPNFKAGEQYF
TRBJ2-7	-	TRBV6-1	CASSELGPPKSYEQYF
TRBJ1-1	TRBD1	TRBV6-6	CASRWDRPNTEAFF
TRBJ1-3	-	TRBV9	CASSVGGGTLGNTIYF
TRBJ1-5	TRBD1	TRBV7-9	CASSLGTGPLRGNQPQHF
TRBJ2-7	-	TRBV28	CASSREVQGSYEQYF
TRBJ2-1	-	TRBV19	CASSMRRIRIGRGVYNEQFF